Listed below are T cell receptor beta chains from one sample, sequenced in a study of cytomegalovirus exposure and HLA in healthy donors. Sequencing used immunoSEQ multiplex PCR; TCRdb keeps in-frame clones, though not all of them. The data hold 99,000 or so clones, with roughly three quarters observed a single time. Specimen: PBMCs. The receptors originated from a male donor in good health and CMV-seropositive. The CDR3 runs from the conserved cysteine through the conserved F or W. Fields, in order: V gene, D gene, clone size, J gene, CDR3 DNA, CDR3 protein. A D gene is named only where the DNA matches it firmly. A clone size is listed for some rows: how often the clone was seen (once, few, many), or a class if it is expanded.

v_call: TRBV16; d_call: -; clone_size: -; j_call: TRBJ2-7; cdr3_nt: TGTGCCAGCAGCCAATCCGACGGAGGCTACGAGCAGTACTTC; cdr3_aa: CASSQSDGGYEQYF
v_call: TRBV6-1; d_call: -; clone_size: few; j_call: TRBJ1-1; cdr3_nt: TGTGCCAGCAGTGAACATGCAGGGGACACTGAAGCTTTCTTT; cdr3_aa: CASSEHAGDTEAFF
v_call: TRBV5-4; d_call: -; clone_size: -; j_call: TRBJ2-7; cdr3_nt: TGTGCCAGCAGCGCGGGATCTAGACGAGATTCCTACGAGCAGTACTTC; cdr3_aa: CASSAGSRRDSYEQYF
v_call: TRBV9; d_call: TRBD2; clone_size: -; j_call: TRBJ2-1; cdr3_nt: TGTGCCAGCAGCTTGGGACTAGCGGGGGGTTACAATGAGCAGTTCTTC; cdr3_aa: CASSLGLAGGYNEQFF
v_call: TRBV2; d_call: -; clone_size: few; j_call: TRBJ2-3; cdr3_nt: TGTGCCAGCAGTGATCTACCGGCCAGGTCCCCAGATACGCAGTATTTT; cdr3_aa: CASSDLPARSPDTQYF
v_call: TRBV30; d_call: -; clone_size: -; j_call: TRBJ1-1; cdr3_nt: TGTGCCTGGAGTTTTCAGGGGAATCCTGAAGCTTTCTTT; cdr3_aa: CAWSFQGNPEAFF
v_call: TRBV4-3; d_call: TRBD2; clone_size: -; j_call: TRBJ2-3; cdr3_nt: TGCGCCAGCAGCCGGGGACTAGCGGGGCGCACAGATACGCAGTATTTT; cdr3_aa: CASSRGLAGRTDTQYF
v_call: TRBV5-1; d_call: TRBD1; clone_size: -; j_call: TRBJ2-7; cdr3_nt: TGCGCCAGCAGCACGGGACAGGGGTCCTACGAGCAGTACTTC; cdr3_aa: CASSTGQGSYEQYF
v_call: TRBV5-1; d_call: -; clone_size: -; j_call: TRBJ2-1; cdr3_nt: TGCGCCAGCAGCTACGACAGGAGCCTTTACAATGAGCAGTTCTTC; cdr3_aa: CASSYDRSLYNEQFF
v_call: TRBV5-1; d_call: -; clone_size: -; j_call: TRBJ1-1; cdr3_nt: TGCGCCAGCAGCTTGGAAACATACTGGACAGAGATGAACACTGAAGCTTTCTTT; cdr3_aa: CASSLETYWTEMNTEAFF
v_call: TRBV4-3; d_call: -; clone_size: -; j_call: TRBJ2-2; cdr3_nt: TGCGCCAGCAGCCAGGTGCGAAACACCGGGGAGCTGTTTTTT; cdr3_aa: CASSQVRNTGELFF
v_call: TRBV6-6; d_call: -; clone_size: -; j_call: TRBJ2-1; cdr3_nt: TGTGCCAGCAGTTACCCCCGGGAGAAAAACAATGAGCAGTTCTTC; cdr3_aa: CASSYPREKNNEQFF
v_call: TRBV5-4; d_call: TRBD2; clone_size: -; j_call: TRBJ2-7; cdr3_nt: TGTGCCAGCAGCCTGGGCCCTCCTAGCGGGGAAAGGGAGCAGTACTTC; cdr3_aa: CASSLGPPSGEREQYF
v_call: TRBV6-5; d_call: -; clone_size: -; j_call: TRBJ1-2; cdr3_nt: TGTGCCAGCAGTTACTCGAACGGTGGCTACACCTTC; cdr3_aa: CASSYSNGGYTF
v_call: TRBV12-5; d_call: -; clone_size: -; j_call: TRBJ1-2; cdr3_nt: TGTGCTAGTGGGGGGGGAGGTAACTATGGCTACACCTTC; cdr3_aa: CASGGGGNYGYTF
v_call: TRBV5-4; d_call: -; clone_size: -; j_call: TRBJ2-3; cdr3_nt: TGTGCCAGCAGCGTCAGGAAACGGGGGGCAGGAGATACGCAGTATTTT; cdr3_aa: CASSVRKRGAGDTQYF
v_call: TRBV29-1; d_call: -; clone_size: -; j_call: TRBJ1-1; cdr3_nt: TGCAGCGTTGTTTGGGCCACTGAAGCTTTCTTT; cdr3_aa: CSVVWATEAFF
v_call: TRBV9; d_call: -; clone_size: -; j_call: TRBJ2-3; cdr3_nt: TGTGCCAGCAGCGTAGTAGGAGGGAGCACAGATACGCAGTATTTT; cdr3_aa: CASSVVGGSTDTQYF
v_call: TRBV19; d_call: TRBD1; clone_size: -; j_call: TRBJ1-2; cdr3_nt: TGTGCCAGTAGTGTACAGGGGAGAGACTATGGCTACACCTTC; cdr3_aa: CASSVQGRDYGYTF
v_call: TRBV7-6; d_call: -; clone_size: -; j_call: TRBJ1-3; cdr3_nt: TGTGCCAGCAGCTCGGGGGGGCTTGGAAACACCATATATTTT; cdr3_aa: CASSSGGLGNTIYF
v_call: TRBV29-1; d_call: TRBD1; clone_size: -; j_call: TRBJ2-6; cdr3_nt: TGCAGCGTACGACAGGGTACCTCTGGGGCCAACGTCCTGACTTTC; cdr3_aa: CSVRQGTSGANVLTF
v_call: TRBV5-1; d_call: -; clone_size: few; j_call: TRBJ1-6; cdr3_nt: TGCGCCAGCAGCTTGGGCCACTCTAATTCACCCCTCCACTTT; cdr3_aa: CASSLGHSNSPLHF
v_call: TRBV6-4; d_call: TRBD1; clone_size: -; j_call: TRBJ2-7; cdr3_nt: TGTGCCAGCATTTACCTTTGGACAGGGCTCTACGAGCAGTACTTC; cdr3_aa: CASIYLWTGLYEQYF
v_call: TRBV27; d_call: -; clone_size: -; j_call: TRBJ1-2; cdr3_nt: TGTGCCAGCGTTGCGTCAGGGAAAGACCGTGGCTACACCTTC; cdr3_aa: CASVASGKDRGYTF
v_call: TRBV6-1; d_call: -; clone_size: -; j_call: TRBJ2-7; cdr3_nt: TGTGCCAGCAGACAACCGGGACACAACTCCTACGAGCAGTACTTC; cdr3_aa: CASRQPGHNSYEQYF
v_call: TRBV7-2; d_call: TRBD1; clone_size: -; j_call: TRBJ1-1; cdr3_nt: TGTGCCAGCAGCCTCCTCTCCACAGGGGTTGACACTGAAGCTTTCTTT; cdr3_aa: CASSLLSTGVDTEAFF
v_call: TRBV6-5; d_call: -; clone_size: -; j_call: TRBJ1-1; cdr3_nt: TGTGCCAGCAGTTATGGAGGAGAGTTTGAAGCTTTCTTT; cdr3_aa: CASSYGGEFEAFF
v_call: TRBV5-1; d_call: -; clone_size: -; j_call: TRBJ1-3; cdr3_nt: TGCGCCAGCAGCCCTGAGGTTAACTCTGGAAACACCATATATTTT; cdr3_aa: CASSPEVNSGNTIYF
v_call: TRBV5-8; d_call: -; clone_size: -; j_call: TRBJ1-1; cdr3_nt: TGTGCCAGCAGCTTGCCAGGGACTGAAGCTTTCTTT; cdr3_aa: CASSLPGTEAFF
v_call: TRBV7-2; d_call: TRBD2; clone_size: -; j_call: TRBJ2-2; cdr3_nt: TGTGCCAGCAGTCGTACTAGCGGGGGGGCCGGTCCCGGGGAGCTGTTTTTT; cdr3_aa: CASSRTSGGAGPGELFF
v_call: TRBV19; d_call: -; clone_size: -; j_call: TRBJ2-3; cdr3_nt: TGTGCCAGTAGTATAGAGTATGGACACCCAGATACGCAGTATTTT; cdr3_aa: CASSIEYGHPDTQYF
v_call: TRBV4-1; d_call: TRBD2; clone_size: -; j_call: TRBJ2-5; cdr3_nt: TGCGCCAGCAGCCAAGATGGCTGGGGGGGTGAGACCCAGTACTTC; cdr3_aa: CASSQDGWGGETQYF
v_call: TRBV7-2; d_call: TRBD1; clone_size: once; j_call: TRBJ1-2; cdr3_nt: TGTGCCAGCAGCCCACAGGGGAACTATGGCTACACCTTC; cdr3_aa: CASSPQGNYGYTF
v_call: TRBV30; d_call: TRBD1; clone_size: once; j_call: TRBJ1-6; cdr3_nt: TGTGCCTGGAACACAGGGGGCTCATCCCCCCTCCACTTT; cdr3_aa: CAWNTGGSSPLHF
v_call: TRBV30; d_call: -; clone_size: -; j_call: TRBJ1-2; cdr3_nt: TGTGCCTGGACGGGCCCACAAAGGGGGTCTGCTGGCTACACCTTC; cdr3_aa: CAWTGPQRGSAGYTF
v_call: TRBV6-1; d_call: -; clone_size: -; j_call: TRBJ2-6; cdr3_nt: TGTGCCAGCAGTGAGGAGAGGGCCAACGTCCTGACTTTC; cdr3_aa: CASSEERANVLTF
v_call: TRBV5-4; d_call: TRBD1; clone_size: -; j_call: TRBJ1-1; cdr3_nt: TGTGCCAGCCAGGGGGCGTCGGGGGACACTGAAGCTTTCTTT; cdr3_aa: CASQGASGDTEAFF
v_call: TRBV5-1; d_call: -; clone_size: -; j_call: TRBJ2-3; cdr3_nt: TGCGCCAGCAGCTTGCTTCCAGATTCTAGCACAGATACGCAGTATTTT; cdr3_aa: CASSLLPDSSTDTQYF
v_call: TRBV4-1; d_call: -; clone_size: -; j_call: TRBJ2-6; cdr3_nt: TGCGCCAGCAGCCAACGTGGGGGCGGTGGGGCCAACGTCCTGACTTTC; cdr3_aa: CASSQRGGGGANVLTF
v_call: TRBV30; d_call: -; clone_size: few; j_call: TRBJ2-2; cdr3_nt: TGTGCCTGGGGCTTTAACACCGGGGAGCTGTTTTTT; cdr3_aa: CAWGFNTGELFF
v_call: TRBV6-5; d_call: TRBD1; clone_size: -; j_call: TRBJ1-2; cdr3_nt: TGTGCCAGCAGTGTTGGACAGGGAACAAATGGCTACACCTTC; cdr3_aa: CASSVGQGTNGYTF
v_call: TRBV4-3; d_call: -; clone_size: -; j_call: TRBJ2-1; cdr3_nt: TGCGCCAGCAGCCCTTACCAGTACAATGAGCAGTTCTTC; cdr3_aa: CASSPYQYNEQFF
v_call: TRBV4-3; d_call: -; clone_size: once; j_call: TRBJ1-2; cdr3_nt: TGCGCCAGCAGCCAAGAAGGGGTGTCCTATGGCTACACCTTC; cdr3_aa: CASSQEGVSYGYTF
v_call: TRBV2; d_call: TRBD1; clone_size: -; j_call: TRBJ1-5; cdr3_nt: TGTGCCAGCAGTGCCGGGACAGGGCTTAATAGCAATCAGCCCCAGCATTTT; cdr3_aa: CASSAGTGLNSNQPQHF
v_call: TRBV6-1; d_call: TRBD1; clone_size: -; j_call: TRBJ1-2; cdr3_nt: TGTGCCAGCAGCTCAGCCACAGGGGTATATGGCTACACCTTC; cdr3_aa: CASSSATGVYGYTF
v_call: TRBV18; d_call: TRBD1; clone_size: few; j_call: TRBJ1-2; cdr3_nt: TGTGCCAGCTCACCGACAGGGGTATATGGCTACACCTTC; cdr3_aa: CASSPTGVYGYTF
v_call: TRBV30; d_call: -; clone_size: -; j_call: TRBJ2-1; cdr3_nt: TGTGCCTGGAGAGGGGGGGGTTCCTACAATGAGCAGTTCTTC; cdr3_aa: CAWRGGGSYNEQFF
v_call: TRBV11-2; d_call: TRBD1; clone_size: -; j_call: TRBJ1-2; cdr3_nt: TGTGCCAGCAGCTCCTTGACAGGGCGGTTTTGGGGCTACACCTTC; cdr3_aa: CASSSLTGRFWGYTF